The clone carrying this TCR beta chain was detected ten times or more. What it binds is unknown. This sample stems from a study of T cells in Graves' hyperthyroidism and ophthalmopathy. Broader study findings: Most thyroid clonotypes that were expanded above 0.001 also turned up in blood. Ophthalmopathy onset followed model prediction by a median around six months.

TCR beta CDR3 regions were amplified from RNA transcripts. HTBI primers drove first-round RT-PCR of the TCR CDR3. TCRdb re-analysed the multiplex PCR reads in MiXCR, keeping a single row per CDR3 protein. Of around 300,000 distinct CDR3 sequences in the sample, approximately 13% are singletons; the top ten hold roughly 24%. Graves' hyperthyroidism was deemed stable given no ophthalmopathy progression within 18 months. The CDR3 is made up of 13 amino acids. CDR1 and CDR2 from the germline V gene are SNHLY and FYNNEI. V dropped 3 bases and J dropped 5 bases, with 9 bases sitting between them. V gene TRBV2 combines with J gene TRBJ2-3; a weak D match, TRBD2 (5 bases). The origin of this receptor is a woman aged 25 to 39 with Graves' hyperthyroidism. Input material: blood. CDR3 protein: CASSEDFRDTQYF. The DNA for the CDR3 is TGTGCCAGCAGTGAGGACTTTCGAGATACGCAGTATTTT.